The T cell receptor beta chain under discussion was sequenced for a study of blood T cell repertoires in COVID-19. Study context: The study drew acute and convalescent COVID-19 samples from the United States, Italy and Spain. From T cells, B-cell-depleted T cells, or PBMCs came the material, which was cDNA or gDNA.

CDR1 is DFQATT and CDR2 is SNEGSKA in the germline V gene (reference sequence). Trimming pared 6 bases from V and 9 bases from J, leaving 6 bases between. This CDR3 comprises 9 residues. How the authors handled the data: Estimates of nucleated cell counts were drawn from the amplification of reference gene primers. This table comes from immunoSEQ multiplex PCR, and its TCRdb copy is limited to in-frame clones, with some not included. V and J calls and clone size are copied from that table; D and trimming were computed from the DNA. The data contain fewer than 300,000 clones, more than 75% of them singletons. Participants came from about 23 US areas, aged roughly 18 to 95 years.

The sample was PBMCs or T cells enriched from blood (not recorded which). This chain joins TRBV20-1 and TRBJ1-5, with D uncertain. The TCR comes from a woman aged 35 to 49 with acute COVID-19. The CDR3 loop is CSAGGPQHF. DNA for the CDR3: TGCAGTGCAGGCGGGCCCCAGCATTTT.